This TCR beta chain was captured in a study of human T cells and chemical hapten exposure. On the study more broadly: Alopecia universalis, totalis or areata was present in patients who were mostly female. Study-wide points: Against controls, expanded TCRs gave rise to significantly more large CDR3 similarity clusters.

Under the authors' procedure: Sample-level TCR yields exhibited a median of around 100,000, with a range of roughly 23,224 to 750,000. TCRdb reprocessed the RACE reads with MiXCR, giving one entry per CDR3 protein. The V and J calls, along with clone size, are taken from TCRdb and not from the paper's own processing. The sample carries about 85,000 distinct CDR3 sequences, under 14% recorded once. Indicated time point: patch test 2, 6 weeks after DPC sensitization. Described treatment: therapeutic diphenylcyclopropenone sensitization with weekly scalp DPC. Total RNA was extracted from unfractionated whole blood. V was pared by 3 bases and J by 8 bases, with 5 bases between. Germline CDR1 and CDR2: SNHLY and FYNNEI. The CDR3 is 12 amino acids. Regarding this clonotype: Its antigen is still unknown.

The chain uses TRBV2 and TRBJ1-6; D gene unclear. This sample comprised whole blood, obtained in connection with sensitization to the hapten diphenylcyclopropenone (DPC). This TCR derives from a man aged 18-30 years with alopecia areata. Some clones in this sample may be carry-over from other donors' samples. Written as DNA, the CDR3 is TGTGCCAGCAGTGACTTTGATTCACCCCTCCACTTT. This codes for CASSDFDSPLHF.